These 17 T cell receptor beta chains share one sample of origin, sequenced in a study of OX40 agonist ivuxolimab in advanced cancers. Libraries were built with the immunoSEQ multiplex PCR assay. The table comes from immuneACCESS by way of TCRdb, which keeps in-frame sequences with V and J called. Part of the clones is missing from these tables; in studies checked, under half for an unresolved V gene and the rest for unknown reasons. The table for this sample lists about 64,000 clones; 85% of them were counted only once. The ten top clones hold over 2.5% of the sample. Sequencing used CD4+ or CD8+ T cells sorted from blood, obtained in a trial of the OX40 agonist ivuxolimab. The source of these receptors is an adult with an advanced solid tumor such as melanoma, head and neck, liver or kidney cancer.

This chain connects TRBV2 to TRBJ2-3; 8 bases agree with TRBD1. The germline CDR1 and CDR2 sequences are SNHLY and FYNNEI. After removal of 1 base from V and 4 bases from J, the junction contained 4 bases not matched to a gene. This CDR3 has 15 residues. This chain's CDR3 is CASSEETGAADTQYF. As DNA, the CDR3 is TGTGCCAGCAGTGAAGAGACAGGGGCTGCAGATACGCAGTATTTT.

With respect to this clone: The sample has other DNA sequences that encode this CDR3 too. V gene TRBV28 combines with J gene TRBJ1-2; D might be TRBD1 (6 bases). Germline V CDR1 and CDR2: MDHEN, SYDVKM. This CDR3 spans 13 amino acids. Trimming left V 3 bases short and J 2 bases short, with 7 bases between. Written as DNA, the CDR3 is TGTGCCAGCAGTTTCAGGGGAAACTATGGCTACACCTTC. It translates to CASSFRGNYGYTF.

The V gene is TRBV5-1, the J gene TRBJ1-1; 10 nucleotides align to TRBD1. V trimming: 4 bases; J trimming: 3 bases; junction bases outside the gene matches: 6. The V gene's germline CDR1 is SGHRS and CDR2 YFSETQ. This CDR3 region has 15 residues. The CDR3 sequence is CASSLSGTGDTEAFF. The CDR3 DNA reads as TGCGCCAGCAGCCTTTCAGGGACAGGGGACACTGAAGCTTTCTTT.

This chain links TRBV5-5 with TRBJ2-3; no clear D. The V and J ends lost 0 bases and 6 bases respectively, with 8 bases between them. Germline V gives CDR1 SGHKS, CDR2 YYEKEE (reference sequence). CDR3 length: 13 amino acids. The DNA for the CDR3 is TGTGCCAGCAGCTTGGATAGCCCGGATACGCAGTATTTT. This gives the protein CASSLDSPDTQYF.

This clone turned up a few times. The gene calls are TRBV5-1 and TRBJ1-1; no reliable D call. Germline V gene data show CDR1 as SGHRS and CDR2 as YFSETQ. Trimming took off 3 bases at V and 7 bases at J, with 10 bases between the two ends. This CDR3 has 12 amino acids. CDR3 sequence reads: CASSSSIGEAFF. The CDR3 DNA sequence: TGCGCCAGCAGCTCCAGCATTGGTGAAGCTTTCTTT.

J is TRBJ1-4 and V is TRBV9; 7 positions agree with TRBD1. There are 15 residues in the CDR3. Germline trimming cut 4 bases from V and 4 bases from J; bases unmatched to any gene: 7. CDR1 is SGDLS, CDR2 YYNGEE, per germline. In nucleotides, the CDR3 is TGTGCCAGCAGCTCTTGGGACAGCCGTAATGAAAAACTGTTTTTT. This codes for CASSSWDSRNEKLFF. Based on the CDR3 plus reference TRBV9 and TRBJ1-4, the full variable domain is DSGVTQTPKHLITATGQRVTLRCSPRSGDLSVYWYQQSLDQGLQFLIQYYNGEERAKGNILERFSAQQFPDLHSELNLSSLELGDSALYFCASSSWDSRNEKLFFGSGTQLSVL.

V gene TRBV5-6 combines with J gene TRBJ1-1, with D possibly matching TRBD1 (6 bases). The germline gives CDR1 SGHDT, CDR2 YYEEEE. The CDR3 length is 15 residues. The ends were cut back, 4 bases at V and 0 bases at J, with 13 bases in the middle. CDR3 sequence: CASSTRQVLNTEAFF. CDR3 nucleotide sequence: TGTGCCAGCAGCACCCGACAGGTATTGAACACTGAAGCTTTCTTT.

CDR3 loop: CASTRVGGVNEQFF. Written as DNA, the CDR3 is TGTGCCAGCACCCGAGTGGGGGGGGTCAATGAGCAGTTCTTC. V usage is TRBV6-5 and J usage is TRBJ2-1, with TRBD2 matching 7 bases. The CDR3 covers 14 residues. V shed 7 bases, J shed 6 bases, and the junction held 9 bases outside the gene matches. CDR1 is MNHEY, CDR2 SVGAGI, per germline.

The chain combines TRBV5-1 with TRBJ1-2; the match to TRBD1 covers 7 bases. CDR1 and CDR2 (germline): SGHRS, YFSETQ. The junction had 5 bases not matched to a gene; V was cut back by 1 base and J by 8 bases. This CDR3 contains 13 residues. CDR3 DNA: TGCGCCAGCAGCTTGTGGGCAGGGGGAGGCTACACCTTC. Translating gives CASSLWAGGGYTF.

This chain joins TRBV2 and TRBJ1-2; the D is unclear. The CDR3 length is 13 residues. Trimming took 2 bases from V and 2 from J, leaving 6 bases between them. Germline-derived CDR1 and CDR2 are SNHLY and FYNNEI. The CDR3 here is CASSERDNYGYTF. DNA for the CDR3: TGTGCCAGCAGTGAACGTGACAACTATGGCTACACCTTC.

The gene calls are TRBV28 and TRBJ2-3, with 8 bases identical to TRBD2. Germline V gene lookup returns CDR1 MDHEN and CDR2 SYDVKM. The CDR3 consists of 14 residues. Germline trimming cut 10 bases from V and 2 bases from J; bases unmatched to any gene: 8. This CDR3 reads CATESGGSTDTQYF. The CDR3, as DNA: TGTGCCACCGAGAGCGGGGGTTCCACAGATACGCAGTATTTT.

The chain links TRBV18 to TRBJ2-3, with TRBD2 matching 8 bases. From germline, CDR1 is KGHSH and CDR2 LQKENI. V lost 3 bases and J lost 5; bases outside the gene matches: 4. There are 14 residues in the CDR3. CDR3 bases: TGTGCCAGCTCACCTCAAGCGGGAGAAGATACGCAGTATTTT. The encoded protein is CASSPQAGEDTQYF.

The J gene is TRBJ2-1, the V gene TRBV7-2; 9 bases match TRBD1. This CDR3 has 16 amino acids. V lost 3 bases to trimming and J lost 2 bases; unmatched junction nucleotides: 5. Germline V gene lookup returns CDR1 SGHTA and CDR2 FQGNSA. This CDR3 is CASSFLTGGPYNEQFF. The DNA of the CDR3 is TGTGCCAGCAGCTTCCTAACAGGGGGCCCCTACAATGAGCAGTTCTTC.

The genes are TRBV28 and TRBJ1-2; no clear D. Trimming stripped 1 base from V and 5 bases from J, with 11 bases between. The germline CDR1 and CDR2 sequences are MDHEN and SYDVKM. The CDR3 length is 14 residues. For the CDR3, the DNA is TGTGCCAGCAGTTTATCCCCAGCTCAATATGGCTACACCTTC. This encodes CASSLSPAQYGYTF.

This sequence joins TRBV7-6 and TRBJ1-5; tentative D call: TRBD1 (6 bases). Germline loops: CDR1 SGHVS, CDR2 FNYEAQ. There are 14 residues in the CDR3. Trimming left V 1 base short and J 7 bases short, with 11 bases between. In DNA form, the CDR3 reads TGTGCCAGCAGCTTAGGGGGGCGGGGGCAGCCCCAGCATTTT. Amino acid sequence: CASSLGGRGQPQHF. Full variable domain (rest looked up from reference TRBV7-6 and TRBJ1-5): GAGVSQSPRYKVTKRGQDVALRCDPISGHVSLYWYRQALGQGPEFLTYFNYEAQQDKSGLPNDRFSAERPEGSISTLTIQRTEQRDSAMYRCASSLGGRGQPQHFGDGTRLSIL.

The chain employs TRBV28 and TRBJ1-2; no clear D gene. Per the germline V gene, CDR1 is MDHEN and CDR2 is SYDVKM. V dropped 2 bases and J dropped 5 bases, with 15 bases sitting between them. The CDR3 covers 15 residues. The CDR3 spells CASSLGEIASYGYTF. CDR3 bases: TGTGCCAGCAGTTTAGGGGAGATCGCTTCGTATGGCTACACCTTC.

This clone was seen only once. The V gene is TRBV2, the J gene TRBJ1-2; 7 nucleotides align to TRBD1. The CDR3 is made up of 13 amino acids. Germline values: CDR1 SNHLY, CDR2 FYNNEI. V shed 5 bases, J shed 4 bases, and the junction held 4 bases outside the gene matches. The CDR3 protein is CASSLTGPYGYTF. The CDR3 nucleotides are TGTGCCAGCAGTCTGACAGGGCCCTATGGCTACACCTTC. The full variable domain, its missing parts supplied by reference TRBV2 and TRBJ1-2, is EPEVTQTPSHQVTQMGQEVILRCVPISNHLYFYWYRQILGQKVEFLVSFYNNEISEKSEIFDDQFSVERPDGSNFTLKIRSTKLEDSAMYFCASSLTGPYGYTFGSGTRLTVV.